This entry lists 12 T cell receptor beta chains sequenced from one sample in a study of blood T cell repertoires in COVID-19 (dated by TCRdb to 2020 to 2022). Libraries came from the immunoSEQ multiplex PCR assay. The immuneACCESS repertoire file appears here via TCRdb, limited to in-frame rearrangements. These files lack a portion of the clones; in checked studies, under half of the deficit traces to unresolved V genes, and the cause of the others is not known. In this sample the table shows 210,000 or so clones, roughly 85% of which occur a single time. The ten largest account for roughly 5% of the sample. Sequences were obtained from PBMCs or T cells enriched from blood (not recorded which). These receptors came from a woman between 50 and 59 years old who had been exposed to COVID-19.

Comments on this clone: This sample also contains other DNA sequences that code for the same CDR3. The chain links TRBV2 to TRBJ1-2; tentatively, D is TRBD1 (6 bases). V lost 3 bases to trimming and J lost 3 bases, with 8 bases between them. Germline lookup yields CDR1 SNHLY and CDR2 FYNNEI. The CDR3 covers 13 residues. Written as DNA, the CDR3 is TGTGCCAGCAGTGAGGGACAAGACTATGGCTACACCTTC. Amino acid sequence: CASSEGQDYGYTF.

This chain links TRBV24-1 with TRBJ2-2, with D perhaps matching TRBD2 (5 bases). The CDR3 sequence is 14 residues long. Germline V gene sequence: CDR1 KGHDR, CDR2 SFDVKD. The germline V and J ends were trimmed by 6 bases and 8 bases, with 15 bases remaining between them. CDR3 nucleotides: TGTGCCACCAGTAGTCTAGCAGTAACGGGGGAGCTGTTTTTT. Protein sequence: CATSSLAVTGELFF.

Concerning this clone itself: A much larger clone differs by one base, so this may be a read error. The same CDR3 is also encoded by other DNA sequences in this sample. The rearrangement links TRBV13 to TRBJ1-2; TRBD1 matches at 9 bases. The J segment lost 1 base and the V segment lost 3 bases, leaving 9 bases of the junction unmatched. Germline V gene lookup returns CDR1 PRHDT and CDR2 FYEKMQ (reference sequence). This CDR3 has 17 amino acids. CDR3 coding DNA: TGTGCCAGCAGCTTGGGACAGGGAGCGAGGGGTAACTATGGCTACACCTTC. It translates to CASSLGQGARGNYGYTF. Together with reference TRBV13 and TRBJ1-2, the CDR3 gives the full variable domain: AAGVIQSPRHLIKEKRETATLKCYPIPRHDTVYWYQQGPGQDPQFLISFYEKMQSDKGSIPDRFSAQQFSDYHSELNMSSLELGDSALYFCASSLGQGARGNYGYTFGSGTRLTVV.

The genes are TRBV28 and TRBJ1-1; D is undetermined. CDR1 and CDR2 (germline): MDHEN, SYDVKM. V was cut by 5 bases and J by 1 base, with 14 bases left in between. The CDR3 is 15 residues long. In DNA, the CDR3 is TGTGCCAGCAGTCGACTGGGTGCGGGGAACACTGAAGCTTTCTTT. Its translation: CASSRLGAGNTEAFF.

This chain joins TRBV5-1 and TRBJ1-1; tentative D call: TRBD1 (6 bases). CDR3 length: 13 residues. Germline CDR1 is SGHRS and CDR2 is YFSETQ. The V gene lost 3 bases and the J gene lost 5 bases, with 11 bases spanning the gap. Here the CDR3 reads CASSSTGLTEAFF. The CDR3 coding sequence is TGCGCCAGCAGCTCCACAGGGTTAACTGAAGCTTTCTTT.

This clone was recorded only once. The J gene is TRBJ2-5, the V gene TRBV14, with no clear D. V was cut by 2 bases and J by 4 bases, with 14 bases left in between. The CDR3 has 15 amino acids. In germline, CDR1 is SGHDN, CDR2 FVKESK. As DNA, the CDR3 is TGTGCCAGCAGCCAACCTCACTCCCCCGCAGAGACCCAGTACTTC. It encodes CASSQPHSPAETQYF.

This sequence joins TRBV28 and TRBJ1-1; D possibly corresponds to TRBD1 (5 bases). Germline values: CDR1 MDHEN, CDR2 SYDVKM. The CDR3 runs to 16 residues. Trimming left V 7 bases short and J 1 base short, with 19 bases between. DNA for the CDR3: TGTGCCAGCACCCCCGTTTGGGGGGGGTGGAACACTGAAGCTTTCTTT. This translates into CASTPVWGGWNTEAFF.

Details on this clone: Other DNA sequences from this sample encode an identical CDR3 as well. The V and J genes are TRBV4-2 and TRBJ1-1; 8 nucleotides align to TRBD1. The V gene end was trimmed by 3 bases and the J gene end by 5 bases; junction bases not matched to a gene: 2. Germline CDR1 and CDR2: LGHNA and YNFKEQ. The CDR3 is 13 residues long. CDR3 coding DNA: TGTGCCAGCAGCCAGGACAGGGATACTGAAGCTTTCTTT. It is translated as CASSQDRDTEAFF.

The chain employs TRBV14 and TRBJ1-2, with D perhaps matching TRBD1 (6 bases). Trimming shortened V by 3 bases and J by 8 bases, and 25 bases separated the two germline ends. This CDR3 has 17 residues. CDR1 is SGHDN, CDR2 FVKESK, per germline. The CDR3 sequence: CASSQEDRSPFPGGYTF. DNA of the CDR3: TGTGCCAGCAGCCAGGAAGACAGGTCTCCCTTTCCGGGGGGCTACACCTTC.

The V and J genes are TRBV14 and TRBJ2-2; 7 nucleotides line up with TRBD1. Trimming cost V 6 bases and J 2 bases; bases outside gene matches: 3. The germline V gene encodes CDR1 SGHDN and CDR2 FVKESK. This CDR3 spans 14 amino acids. CDR3 bases: TGTGCCAGCAGGCGACAGGGTAACACCGGGGAGCTGTTTTTT. The encoded protein is CASRRQGNTGELFF.

V and J are TRBV7-9 and TRBJ1-1; 8 bases align to TRBD1. The CDR3 runs to 15 residues. V shed 7 bases and J 3 bases; nucleotides not matched to a gene: 10. CDR1 is SEHNR and CDR2 is FQNEAQ in the germline V gene (reference sequence). CDR3 loop: CASKWGTGTHTEAFF. DNA for the CDR3: TGTGCCAGCAAGTGGGGGACAGGAACCCACACTGAAGCTTTCTTT.

The genes are TRBV6-2 or TRBV6-3 and TRBJ1-5; D not resolved. The V end was cut by 3 bases, the J end by 3 bases, with 12 bases between. Per germline, CDR1 MNHEY and CDR2 SVGEGT. This CDR3 contains 15 residues. The DNA for the CDR3 is TGTGCCAGCAGTTATCAGGCGGGATACAATCAGCCCCAGCATTTT. Translating it yields CASSYQAGYNQPQHF.